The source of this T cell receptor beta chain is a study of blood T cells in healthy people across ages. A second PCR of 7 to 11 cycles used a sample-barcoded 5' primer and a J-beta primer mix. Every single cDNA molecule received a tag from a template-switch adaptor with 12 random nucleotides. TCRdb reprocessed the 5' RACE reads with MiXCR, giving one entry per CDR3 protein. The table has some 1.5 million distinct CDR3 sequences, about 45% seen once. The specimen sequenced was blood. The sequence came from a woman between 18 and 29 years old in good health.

CDR3 residues: CASSLSVGVADTQYF. CDR3 in DNA: TGCGCCAGCAGCTTGTCGGTAGGGGTAGCAGATACGCAGTATTTT. The chain combines TRBV5-1 with TRBJ2-3, with a tentative D call TRBD1 (5 bases). CDR1 is SGHRS, CDR2 YFSETQ, per germline. The CDR3 is 15 amino acids. V lost 1 base to trimming and J lost 4 bases, with 13 bases between them.